The 17 T cell receptor beta chains below all came from one sample that was sequenced in a study of blood T cell repertoires in COVID-19. The data were produced by immunoSEQ multiplex PCR, yet TCRdb's version contains in-frame clones alone and is incomplete. The sample has approximately 300,000 clones, roughly 91% seen once. Material for sequencing was PBMCs or T cells enriched from blood (not recorded which). The receptors come from a woman aged 30 to 39 who had recovered from COVID-19.

The V and J genes are TRBV7-9 and TRBJ1-2, with D perhaps TRBD1 (6 bases). Germline V gives CDR1 SEHNR, CDR2 FQNEAQ (reference sequence). V gave up 5 bases and J gave up 0 bases, with 16 bases separating them. The CDR3 covers 16 residues. The CDR3 spells CASSPADRLANYGYTF. The DNA for the CDR3 is TGTGCCAGCAGCCCGGCCGACAGGCTAGCTAACTATGGCTACACCTTC.

This clone was observed a handful of times. The V call is TRBV3-1 (or the pseudogene TRBV3-2), the J call TRBJ2-2; perhaps TRBD1 as D (6 bases). Germline values: CDR1 LGHDT, CDR2 YNNKEL (reference sequence). Trimming shortened V by 2 bases and J by 5 bases, and 9 bases separated the two germline ends. The CDR3 is made up of 14 amino acids. The CDR3 DNA reads as TGTGCCAGCAGCCAAAGGGGGTGGACCGGGGAGCTGTTTTTT. This translates into CASSQRGWTGELFF.

The V and J genes are TRBV19 and TRBJ2-7; 12 bases agree with TRBD2. Germline-derived CDR1 and CDR2 are LNHDA and SQIVND (reference sequence). V gave up 10 bases and J gave up 2 bases; unmatched junction bases: 9. This CDR3 spans 15 amino acids. CDR3 in DNA: TGTGCCACCTACGGGACTAGCGGGCCCACCTACGAGCAGTACTTC. It yields the protein CATYGTSGPTYEQYF.

This chain links TRBV12-3 or TRBV12-4 with TRBJ1-2; D unclear. The CDR3 sequence is 13 residues long. V lost 7 bases to trimming and J lost 0 bases, with 9 bases between them. The CDR3, as DNA: TGTGCCAGCAAGTCCGGGACTAACTATGGCTACACCTTC. Translation: CASKSGTNYGYTF.

V usage is TRBV18 and J usage is TRBJ1-5; 8 bases align to TRBD1. CDR1 KGHSH and CDR2 LQKENI come from the germline V gene. CDR3 size: 14 residues. V shed 6 bases, J shed 5 bases, and the junction held 6 bases outside the gene matches. CDR3 bases: TGTGCCAGCTCTGCGGACAGGGAATATCAGCCCCAGCATTTT. It codes for CASSADREYQPQHF.

This sequence joins TRBV5-6 and TRBJ2-3; 7 nucleotides line up with TRBD2. Germline loops: CDR1 SGHDT, CDR2 YYEEEE. This CDR3 region has 17 residues. V shed 1 base and J 0 bases; nucleotides not matched to a gene: 8. CDR3 bases: TGTGCCAGCAGCTTGTTAAAACAAGCGGGAAGCACAGATACGCAGTATTTT. Its protein is CASSLLKQAGSTDTQYF.

V and J are TRBV28 and TRBJ2-7, with 8 bases lining up with TRBD1. V shed 6 bases and J 0 bases; nucleotides not matched to a gene: 10. CDR1 is MDHEN, CDR2 SYDVKM, per germline. This CDR3 has 16 residues. In DNA form, the CDR3 reads TGTGCCAGCAGCAACCCTTCCGGGACAGGCTCCTACGAGCAGTACTTC. Amino acids: CASSNPSGTGSYEQYF.

The V gene is TRBV10-2, the J gene TRBJ1-5, with TRBD1 as a possible D gene (5 bases). Trimming took off 3 bases at V and 5 bases at J, with 8 bases between the two ends. Germline V lookup: CDR1 WSHSY, CDR2 SAAADI. The CDR3 spans 13 residues. CDR3 sequence reads: CASSDGGYQPQHF. The CDR3 DNA sequence: TGCGCCAGCAGTGACGGGGGATATCAGCCCCAGCATTTT.

V and J are TRBV18 and TRBJ1-4, with D tentatively TRBD1 (6 bases). There are 16 residues in the CDR3. The V end was cut by 2 bases, the J end by 8 bases, with 18 bases between. Germline lookup yields CDR1 KGHSH and CDR2 LQKENI. The CDR3 DNA follows: TGTGCCAGCTCACCAGCAGGGGTGGGGATTCGAGAAAAACTGTTTTTT. Translated, it gives CASSPAGVGIREKLFF.

The V gene is TRBV28, the J gene TRBJ2-7, with TRBD2 identical over 11 bases. V shed 3 bases, J shed 6 bases, and the junction held 19 bases outside the gene matches. CDR3 length: 19 residues. Germline V CDR1 and CDR2: MDHEN, SYDVKM. Here the CDR3 DNA reads TGTGCCAGCAGTTTCGCGTTACTAGCGGGAGCGGGGGGAACTGGCGAGCAGTACTTC. It is translated as CASSFALLAGAGGTGEQYF.

The gene calls are TRBV19 and TRBJ2-2; TRBD1 matches 8 bases. The CDR3 sequence is 16 residues long. The germline V gene has CDR1 LNHDA and CDR2 SQIVND (reference sequence). V shed 6 bases, J shed 3 bases, and the junction held 9 bases outside the gene matches. CDR3 sequence (DNA): TGTGCCAGTAGAGACAGGGGTGTAGTTGACACCGGGGAGCTGTTTTTT. Amino acid sequence: CASRDRGVVDTGELFF.

The rearrangement joins TRBV5-6 to TRBJ2-7, with TRBD2 matching over 7 bases. The ends lost 2 bases at V and 2 bases at J; junction bases unmatched: 10. This CDR3 contains 16 residues. CDR1 is SGHDT and CDR2 is YYEEEE in the germline V gene. The DNA for the CDR3 is TGTGCCAGCAGCTTCGGGTTTGGGGAGGGAGCCTACGAGCAGTACTTC. Its translation is CASSFGFGEGAYEQYF.

This clone was seen a few times. V is TRBV24-1 and J is TRBJ1-1, with TRBD1 matching over 9 bases. Germline V gene sequence: CDR1 KGHDR, CDR2 SFDVKD. Trimming at V came to 4 bases and at J to 6 bases, leaving 8 bases not matched to a gene. The CDR3 contains 15 residues. The CDR3 loop reads CATSEPGQGRSEAFF. Here the CDR3 DNA reads TGTGCCACCAGTGAGCCGGGACAGGGACGATCTGAAGCTTTCTTT.

J is TRBJ1-1 and V is TRBV7-9, with a tentative D call TRBD1 (6 bases). The CDR3 extends over 14 amino acids. Germline lookup yields CDR1 SEHNR and CDR2 FQNEAQ (reference sequence). Trimming shortened V by 6 bases and J by 7 bases, and 18 bases separated the two germline ends. CDR3 DNA sequence: TGTGCCAGCAGTACAGGGACCGAGTTGAATGAAGCTTTCTTT. The encoded protein is CASSTGTELNEAFF.

The count of this clone is one. This rearrangement joins TRBV18 to TRBJ2-3, with D unclear. V lost 3 bases and J lost 4, with 5 bases in between. CDR3 length: 12 residues. The V gene's germline CDR1 is KGHSH and CDR2 LQKENI. The CDR3 DNA reads as TGTGCCAGCTCACCCGGGTCAGATACGCAGTATTTT. Protein product: CASSPGSDTQYF.

The rearrangement links TRBV13 to TRBJ1-2; TRBD1 might be the D (5 bases). Germline V gene data show CDR1 as PRHDT and CDR2 as FYEKMQ (reference sequence). The CDR3 has 14 amino acids. With 5 bases removed from V and 2 bases from J, the gap between germline ends came to 12 bases. The CDR3 DNA reads TGTGCCAGCAGCCCCCAGGGAGGAAACTATGGCTACACCTTC. Translation: CASSPQGGNYGYTF.

The chain has TRBV6-2 or TRBV6-3 and TRBJ2-7; 7 bases agree with TRBD2. Unmatched junction bases numbered 1, after V lost 2 bases and J lost 3 bases. The V gene's germline CDR1 is MNHEY and CDR2 SVGEGT. This CDR3 has 13 residues. The CDR3 region is CASSYKRDYEQYF. The CDR3 coding sequence is TGTGCCAGCAGTTACAAGCGGGACTACGAGCAGTACTTC.